The 13 T cell receptor beta chains below all came from one sample that was sequenced in a study of T cells in Graves' hyperthyroidism and ophthalmopathy. Amplified regions were TCR beta CDR3 sequences from RNA transcripts. Initially, a first-round RT-PCR of the TCR CDR3 employed the HTBI primer set. One entry per CDR3 protein, called by TCRdb with MiXCR from the multiplex PCR reads. Of just over 550,000 distinct CDR3 sequences in the sample, just over 45% were seen once. The sequencing input was peripheral blood or thyroid tissue (not recorded which). All receptors come from a woman aged 18-29 years with Graves' hyperthyroidism.

This clonotype occurred many times. V and J are TRBV7-9 and TRBJ1-4; D unresolved. Germline assignment: CDR1 SEHNR and CDR2 FQNEAQ (reference sequence). The CDR3 runs 15 residues. The V gene lost 5 bases and the J gene lost 7 bases, with 17 bases spanning the gap. In DNA form, the CDR3 reads TGTGCCAGCAGCCGGAGCGGGAGCCTCATTGAAAAACTGTTTTTT. Protein product: CASSRSGSLIEKLFF.

This clonotype was observed a handful of times. CDR3 nucleotides: TGTGCCAGCAGTGGGGGCTACTTAGCTGGCTACGAGCAGTACTTC. Its translation: CASSGGYLAGYEQYF. The V call is TRBV2, the J call TRBJ2-7; maybe TRBD1 (5 bases). V lost 4 bases and J 3 bases, leaving 16 bases between the germline ends. CDR1 is SNHLY, CDR2 FYNNEI, per germline. The length of the CDR3 is 15 residues.

The genes are TRBV10-3 and TRBJ1-5; D ambiguous. The V end was cut by 10 bases, the J end by 6 bases, with 16 bases between. The CDR3 runs to 13 residues. Germline V lookup: CDR1 ENHRY, CDR2 SYGVKD. The CDR3 nucleotides read TGTGCCAGTAGTATGTCACTCAGTCAGCCCCAGCATTTT. Translation gives CASSMSLSQPQHF.

As DNA, the CDR3 is TGTGCCAGCAGTCCCAGGGGGTCGGCTGAAGCTTTCTTT. Protein: CASSPRGSAEAFF. V gene TRBV6-1 combines with J gene TRBJ1-1, with TRBD1 identical over 7 bases. The CDR3 is made up of 13 amino acids. The germline gives CDR1 MNHNS, CDR2 SASEGT. The ends lost 5 bases at V and 6 bases at J; junction bases unmatched: 6.

To note about this clonotype: With a much larger clone just one base away, this may be a read error. In DNA form, the CDR3 reads TGTGCCAGCAGCTTAGGACGGAAGAACTATGGCTACACCTTC. Translating it yields CASSLGRKNYGYTF. The V and J genes are TRBV7-9 and TRBJ1-2; D is undetermined. CDR3 length equals 14 residues. V lost 1 base and J lost 2, with 8 bases in between. Germline assignment: CDR1 SEHNR and CDR2 FQNEAQ (reference sequence).

In this sample, this clonotype turned up many times. The V and J genes are TRBV29-1 and TRBJ2-2; 10 nucleotides align to TRBD2. The CDR3 extends over 13 amino acids. In germline, CDR1 is SQVTM, CDR2 ANQGSEA. V dropped 5 bases and J dropped 7; count of bases not matched to a gene: 4. The CDR3 protein is CSVLAGGGGELFF. CDR3 nucleotides: TGCAGCGTTTTAGCGGGAGGAGGCGGGGAGCTGTTTTTT.

The chain recombines TRBV7-2 with TRBJ2-7; D is unclear. CDR1 and CDR2 from the germline V gene are SGHTA and FQGNSA. The CDR3 length is 12 residues. V lost 7 bases to trimming and J lost 3 bases, with 10 bases between them. CDR3 coding DNA: TGTGCCAGCACCCTGTCCGGCTACGAGCAGTACTTC. It encodes CASTLSGYEQYF.

A note on this clonotype: The limits of the CDR3 on the DNA are not certain, so only TCRdb's listed CDR3 is given. The rearrangement uses TRBV20-1 and TRBJ1-4; the table's D call TRBD1 went unverified against the DNA. CDR1 and CDR2 (germline): DFQATT, SNEGSKA (reference sequence). The CDR3 has 13 amino acids, counting both end residues. Here the CDR3 reads CSARDRGRKNCFF.

V is TRBV25-1 and J is TRBJ1-6; D gene unclear. The CDR3 is 14 residues long. Per germline, CDR1 MGHDK and CDR2 SYGVNS. V gave up 4 bases and J gave up 8 bases, with 12 bases separating them. The CDR3 loop is CASSGIVLYSPLHF. The CDR3 nucleotides are TGTGCCAGCAGTGGGATAGTCCTCTATTCACCCCTCCACTTT.

This clonotype was found a few times. The gene calls are TRBV19 and TRBJ2-2; 7 nucleotides align to TRBD2. J gave up 7 bases and V 6 bases, and 8 bases lay outside the gene matches. The CDR3 is 14 amino acids. Germline-derived CDR1 and CDR2 are LNHDA and SQIVND (reference sequence). The CDR3 sequence: CASRFGAGVGELFF. The CDR3 DNA is TGTGCCAGTAGATTTGGTGCGGGAGTCGGGGAGCTGTTTTTT.

This clonotype has a handful of counts. The chain has TRBV7-9 and TRBJ1-4; the D gene is possibly TRBD1 (5 bases). In germline, CDR1 is SEHNR, CDR2 FQNEAQ (reference sequence). Trimming took 3 bases from V and 3 from J, leaving 11 bases between them. This CDR3 has 15 amino acids. The DNA for the CDR3 is TGTGCCAGCAGCTTGGGACGTGCGGCTAATGAAAAACTGTTTTTT. Its protein product is CASSLGRAANEKLFF.

A few counts support this clonotype. V and J are TRBV25-1 and TRBJ1-1; the match to TRBD1 covers 9 bases. The V and J ends lost 6 bases and 0 bases, in that order; junction bases with no gene match: 2. Germline values: CDR1 MGHDK, CDR2 SYGVNS. The CDR3 is 14 residues long. Here the CDR3 DNA reads TGTGCCAGCAGGGGACAGGGTCTGAACACTGAAGCTTTCTTT. Its protein is CASRGQGLNTEAFF.

The V call is TRBV7-6, the J call TRBJ1-3, with 7 bases identical to TRBD1. Germline V CDR1 and CDR2: SGHVS, FNYEAQ. The CDR3 consists of 13 residues. J gave up 9 bases and V 1 base, and 3 bases lay outside the gene matches. DNA of the CDR3: TGTGCCAGCAGCTTAGAAGCAGGGGGCACCATATATTTT. This translates into CASSLEAGGTIYF.